This entry is about one TCR beta chain. Its antigen remains unidentified. The sample originates from a study of graft-versus-host responses after intestinal transplantation. Measured with immunoSEQ multiplex PCR; TCRdb has only the in-frame clones, and not every one. The sample holds fewer than 110,000 clones; roughly 90% are singletons and the top ten take over 0.6%. Trimming removed 1 base from V and 3 bases from J; junction bases left unmatched: 6. CDR3 size: 15 residues. In germline, CDR1 is SEHNR, CDR2 FQNEAQ (reference sequence). Study-level points and caveats: Clonal ratios of graft-versus-host to host-versus-graft in allografts were high for patients exhibiting graft-donor T cell macrochimerism. Declining HvG levels early post-transplant were linked to peak circulating GvH clone levels.

The rearrangement joins TRBV7-9 to TRBJ2-7; 7 bases line up with TRBD2. The source is a human donor who was the organ donor for an intestinal transplant. Sample: unstimulated CD4+ T cells sorted from spleen or lymph node cells, taken before transplant. CDR3 coding DNA: TGTGCCAGCAGCTTAGAGGAGCGGGGAGGCTACGAGCAGTACTTC. Residues: CASSLEERGGYEQYF.